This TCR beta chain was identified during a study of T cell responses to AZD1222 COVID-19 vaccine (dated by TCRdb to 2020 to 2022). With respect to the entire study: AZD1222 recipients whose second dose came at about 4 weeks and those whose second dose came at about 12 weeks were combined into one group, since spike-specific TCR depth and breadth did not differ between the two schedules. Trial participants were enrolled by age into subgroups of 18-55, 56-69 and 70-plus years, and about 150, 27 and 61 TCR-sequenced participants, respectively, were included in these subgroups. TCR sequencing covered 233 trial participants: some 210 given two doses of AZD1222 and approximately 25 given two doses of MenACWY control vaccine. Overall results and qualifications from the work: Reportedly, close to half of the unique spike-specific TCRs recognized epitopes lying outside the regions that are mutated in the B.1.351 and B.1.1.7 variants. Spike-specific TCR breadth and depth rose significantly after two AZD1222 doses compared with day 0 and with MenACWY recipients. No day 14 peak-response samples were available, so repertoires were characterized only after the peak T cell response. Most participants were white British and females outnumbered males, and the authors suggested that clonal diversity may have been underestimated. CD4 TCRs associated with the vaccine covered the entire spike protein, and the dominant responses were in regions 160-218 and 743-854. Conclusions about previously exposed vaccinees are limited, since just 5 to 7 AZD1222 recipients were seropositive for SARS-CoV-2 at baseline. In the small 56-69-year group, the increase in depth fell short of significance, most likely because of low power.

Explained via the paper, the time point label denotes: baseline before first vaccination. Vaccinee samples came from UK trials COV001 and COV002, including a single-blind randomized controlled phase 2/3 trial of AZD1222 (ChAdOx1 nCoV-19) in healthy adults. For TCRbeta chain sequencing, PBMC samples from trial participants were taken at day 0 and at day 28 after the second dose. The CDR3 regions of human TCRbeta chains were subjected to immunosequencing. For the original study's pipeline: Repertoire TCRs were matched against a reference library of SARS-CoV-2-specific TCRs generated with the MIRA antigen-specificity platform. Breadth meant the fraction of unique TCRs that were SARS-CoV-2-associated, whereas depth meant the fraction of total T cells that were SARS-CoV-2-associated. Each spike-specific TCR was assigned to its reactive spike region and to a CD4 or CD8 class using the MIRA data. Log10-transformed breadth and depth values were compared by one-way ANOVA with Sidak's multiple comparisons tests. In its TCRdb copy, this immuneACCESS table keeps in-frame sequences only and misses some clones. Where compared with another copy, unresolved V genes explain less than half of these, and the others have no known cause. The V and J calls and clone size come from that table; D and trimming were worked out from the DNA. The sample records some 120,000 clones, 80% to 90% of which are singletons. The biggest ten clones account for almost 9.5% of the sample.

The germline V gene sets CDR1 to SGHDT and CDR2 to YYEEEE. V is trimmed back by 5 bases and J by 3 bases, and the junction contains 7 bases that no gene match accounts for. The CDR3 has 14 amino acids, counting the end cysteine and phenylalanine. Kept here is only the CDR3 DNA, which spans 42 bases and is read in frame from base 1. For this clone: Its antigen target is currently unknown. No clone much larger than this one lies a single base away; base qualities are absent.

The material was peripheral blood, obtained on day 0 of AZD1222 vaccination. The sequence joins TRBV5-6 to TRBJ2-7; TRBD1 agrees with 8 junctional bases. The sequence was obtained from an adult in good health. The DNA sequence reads TGTGCCAGCAGTGGACAGGGTTATTTCTACGAGCAGTACTTC. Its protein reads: CASSGQGYFYEQYF.